This T cell receptor beta chain was identified in a study of blood T cell repertoires in COVID-19. Whole-study context: Whether acute or convalescent, the COVID-19 samples came from the United States, Italy and Spain. The cDNA or gDNA used as material had been derived from T cells, B-cell-depleted T cells, or PBMCs.

Original processing notes: Reference gene primer amplification gave nucleated cell count estimates. Assay: immunoSEQ multiplex PCR; the TCRdb copy retains only in-frame clones and omits some. That table gives V, J and clone size, and the DNA gave D and trimming. The sample lists over 200,000 clones; about nine tenths were seen once. Germline CDR1 reads MNHEY; CDR2 reads SMNVEV (reference sequence). With 5 bases removed from V and 7 bases from J, the gap between germline ends came to 18 bases. This CDR3 region has 14 residues. This receptor was taken from a man over 45 with COVID-19, enrolled during active disease. Sequencing used peripheral blood. The chain employs TRBV27 and TRBJ2-7, with D perhaps matching TRBD2 (6 bases). CDR3 nucleotide sequence: TGTGCCAGCAGTCCCCCACTAGCCCCACAGGAGCAGTACTTC. Its protein is CASSPPLAPQEQYF.